This T cell receptor beta chain was obtained from a study of read filtering for tumor transcriptome and immune sequencing. Study-level results: Without single-read clonotypes, shared clonotype proportions correlated more between IR-seq and RNA-seq.

This library used roughly 430 ng RNA and molecular barcoded adaptors spanning alpha/delta and beta/gamma chains. TCRdb independently ran MiXCR on the reads; one entry per CDR3 protein. This sample carries some 46,000 distinct CDR3 sequences, about 20% of them seen once, and the ten largest clones take roughly two fifths. This clonotype was observed at least ten times. The antigen remains unidentified. This CDR3 is 15 amino acids long. V lost 3 bases and J 8 bases, leaving 17 bases between the germline ends. Germline V lookup: CDR1 LNHDA, CDR2 SQIVND (reference sequence). This rearrangement joins TRBV19 to TRBJ2-1; the D is unclear. This clonotype was obtained from a donor at least 40 years old with multiple myeloma. The sample taken for sequencing was a population of CD138-negative cells sorted from bone marrow. The CDR3 DNA sequence: TGTGCCAGTAGTATTTTAGCCACGGTACCCGATGAGCAGTTCTTC. Translated, it gives CASSILATVPDEQFF.